Sequencing of this TCR beta chain was carried out in a study of molecular identifiers for immune sequencing clone quantification. Ten or more counts support this clonotype. Trimming left V 3 bases short and J 4 bases short, with 16 bases between. Germline values: CDR1 SGHTA, CDR2 FQGNSA. The CDR3 sequence is 15 residues long. TCRdb re-derived calls from the PCR reads in MiXCR, one entry per CDR3 protein. The profile shows around 480,000 distinct CDR3 sequences, around 23% of them singletons. The rearrangement uses TRBV7-2 and TRBJ2-7; D is tentatively TRBD1 or TRBD2 (5 bases each). The sample taken for sequencing was naive CD8+ T cells from blood, with Jurkat cell RNA spiked in. This sample's subset: FACS-sorted CD8+CD4-CCR7+CD45RA+ naive T cells. This sequence was found in a human donor in good health. Some libraries in this study had Jurkat cell RNA spiked in. The CDR3 bases are TGTGCCAGCAGCTTTCTTGGGCTAGCAGGGTACGAGCAGTACTTC. It is translated as CASSFLGLAGYEQYF. Combining the CDR3 with reference TRBV7-2 and TRBJ2-7 gives the whole variable domain GAGVSQSPSNKVTEKGKDVELRCDPISGHTALYWYRQSLGQGLEFLIYFQGNSAPDKSGLPSDRFSAERTGGSVSTLTIQRTQQEDSAVYLCASSFLGLAGYEQYFGPGTRLTVT.